This TCR beta chain comes out of a study of graft-versus-host responses after intestinal transplantation. The CDR3 contains 15 residues. Germline CDR1 and CDR2: SGHRS and YFSETQ. V dropped 7 bases and J dropped 7; count of bases not matched to a gene: 12. A word on this clone: As yet, its antigen is unknown.

Generated by immunoSEQ multiplex PCR, the TCRdb table keeps only in-frame clones and is missing some. The sample includes about 100,000 clones, roughly 87% seen only once; the top ten take about 0.9%. The chain is built from TRBV5-1 and TRBJ2-1; 9 nucleotides line up with TRBD2. The sequencing used unstimulated CD4+ T cells sorted from spleen or lymph node cells, collected before intestinal transplant. The clonotype was recovered from a human donor who received an intestinal transplant. The CDR3: CASSQDGGRVNEQFF. In DNA, the CDR3 is TGCGCCAGCTCCCAGGATGGCGGGAGGGTAAATGAGCAGTTCTTC. The whole variable domain, remainder taken from reference TRBV5-1 and TRBJ2-1, is KAGVTQTPRYLIKTRGQQVTLSCSPISGHRSVSWYQQTPGQGLQFLFEYFSETQRNKGNFPGRFSGRQFSNSRSEMNVSTLELGDSALYLCASSQDGGRVNEQFFGPGTRLTVL.